The next 5 T cell receptor beta chains were all read from a single sample in a study of blood T cell repertoires in COVID-19 (dated by TCRdb to 2018 to 2021). Libraries came from the immunoSEQ multiplex PCR assay. TCRdb carries this immuneACCESS record with in-frame sequences only. Its versions omit some clonotypes, under half of them owing to an unresolved V gene in the studies checked, with the rest unexplained. The sample yields 150,000 to 200,000 clones; around 87% were counted once. The ten top clones hold 3% to 4% of the sample. Input material: peripheral blood. The receptor set was obtained from a young man with active or convalescent COVID-19.

The rearrangement joins TRBV24-1 to TRBJ1-5; 12 positions match TRBD1. V trimming: 4 bases; J trimming: 3 bases; junction bases outside the gene matches: 12. The CDR3 runs to 19 residues. In germline, CDR1 is KGHDR, CDR2 SFDVKD. The CDR3 DNA reads TGTGCCACCAGTGACCGGCCGGGACAGGGGGCGGGGTACAATCAGCCCCAGCATTTT. The encoded protein is CATSDRPGQGAGYNQPQHF.

The V and J genes are TRBV6-5 and TRBJ1-3; 9 positions match TRBD1. V gave up 6 bases and J gave up 0 bases; unmatched junction bases: 3. The CDR3 spans 15 residues. CDR1 is MNHEY and CDR2 is SVGAGI in the germline V gene. Here the CDR3 DNA reads TGTGCCAGCAGCGGGACAGGGCGCTCTGGAAACACCATATATTTT. As protein: CASSGTGRSGNTIYF.

The CDR3 DNA follows: TGTGCCAGCAGTCGGGGTTCAGGGACTACCATATATTTT. This encodes CASSRGSGTTIYF. The chain combines TRBV3-1 (or the pseudogene TRBV3-2) with TRBJ1-3; possibly TRBD1 for D (5 bases). This CDR3 is built from 13 residues. V lost 6 bases and J lost 10, with 16 bases in between. Germline V CDR1 and CDR2: LGHDT, YNNKEL (reference sequence).

The chain links TRBV3-1 (or the pseudogene TRBV3-2) to TRBJ2-3; 9 bases line up with TRBD2. The J segment lost 2 bases and the V segment lost 3 bases, leaving 3 bases of the junction unmatched. The CDR3 extends over 15 amino acids. Germline values: CDR1 LGHDT, CDR2 YNNKEL (reference sequence). The CDR3 DNA is TGTGCCAGCAGCCAGGCTAGCGGGGCCACAGATACGCAGTATTTT. Protein sequence: CASSQASGATDTQYF.

The chain has TRBV28 and TRBJ1-5; D not resolved. Per the germline V gene, CDR1 is MDHEN and CDR2 is SYDVKM. The CDR3 has 14 residues. With 2 bases removed from V and 6 bases from J, the gap between germline ends came to 11 bases. CDR3 sequence (DNA): TGTGCCAGCAGTTTAGACGGGGTGGTTCAGCCCCAGCATTTT. Translated: CASSLDGVVQPQHF.